What follows is one T cell receptor (beta chain) and its context. Per the original methods: Reference gene primer amplification yielded estimated nucleated cell counts. Sequenced by immunoSEQ multiplex PCR; TCRdb stores in-frame clones only, minus some. The DNA was the basis for D and trimming; V, J and clone size are from that table. The sample yields approximately 30,000 clones, around 85% seen once. This entry is derived from a study of blood T cell repertoires in COVID-19. Study in general: Some COVID-19 samples were acute and others convalescent; all came from the United States, Italy and Spain. The cDNA or gDNA used as material had been derived from T cells, B-cell-depleted T cells, or PBMCs.

The ends were cut back, 6 bases at V and 6 bases at J, with 8 bases in the middle. The CDR3 contains 11 residues. V and J are TRBV12-3 or TRBV12-4 and TRBJ2-5; D call uncertain. The clonotype was recovered from a human donor with acute or convalescent COVID-19. The donor label of this sample is uncertain. The specimen was peripheral blood. CDR3 residues: CASSFSKTQYF. The CDR3 DNA sequence: TGTGCCAGCAGCTTTAGCAAGACCCAGTACTTC.